Sequencing of this T cell receptor (beta chain) was carried out in a study of blood T cell repertoires in COVID-19. About the study: The study drew acute and convalescent COVID-19 samples from the United States, Italy and Spain.

The germline CDR1 and CDR2 sequences are MNHEY and SVGAGI. The CDR3 extends over 14 amino acids. V was pared by 8 bases and J by 7 bases, with 9 bases of the junction left unmatched. Original processing notes: Estimation of nucleated cell counts was performed using reference gene primer amplification. Profiling relied on immunoSEQ multiplex PCR, and the TCRdb table lists in-frame clones only, not all of them. V and J calls and clone size come straight from that table; D and trimming were deduced from the DNA. Among 340,000 or so clones listed, about four fifths were seen once. What was sequenced was peripheral blood. This receptor was taken from a man younger than 40 with active or convalescent COVID-19. The rearrangement joins TRBV6-5 to TRBJ1-5; 9 bases are shared with TRBD1. The CDR3 protein is CASGSQGAKQPQHF. In DNA form, the CDR3 reads TGTGCCAGCGGATCACAGGGGGCAAAACAGCCCCAGCATTTT.